Here is one TCR beta chain with its context. The sample is drawn from a study of technical replicates of blood from several donors. Germline V gene data show CDR1 as MGHRA and CDR2 as YSYEKL. CDR3 length equals 16 residues. Deletions cut 2 bases from V and 4 bases from J, with 15 bases between. Sequencing was performed with immunoSEQ multiplex PCR; in TCRdb, only in-frame clones are kept and a portion is missing. There are tens of thousands of clones in the sample; around 94% occur only once, and 0.2% to 0.3% lies in the top ten. The TCR sequence derives from a human donor in good health. This chain links TRBV4-1 with TRBJ2-1; D perhaps matches TRBD2 (6 bases). Sequenced input: T cells isolated from PBMCs. The CDR3 sequence: CASSQSPGLKYNEQFF. The CDR3 DNA follows: TGCGCCAGCAGCCAATCCCCGGGACTCAAATACAATGAGCAGTTCTTC.